This T cell receptor beta chain was obtained from a study of blood T cells in healthy people across ages. Whole-study findings and limits: PBMCs that were unsorted prevented a conclusive naive versus antigen-experienced comparison.

This clonotype occurred a few times. The antigen remains unidentified. The CDR3 covers 13 residues. The germline CDR1 and CDR2 sequences are MNHEY and SMNVEV (reference sequence). The ends were cut back, 5 bases at V and 5 bases at J, with 12 bases in the middle. Primers used in a second PCR of roughly 7 to 12 cycles were a sample-barcoded 5' primer and a J-beta primer mix. TCRdb reprocessed the 5' RACE reads with MiXCR, giving one entry per CDR3 protein. The sample consists of about 1.5 million distinct CDR3 sequences, approximately 43% of them appearing once. This sequence joins TRBV27 and TRBJ1-1, with D uncertain. The origin of this receptor is a woman younger than 35 in good health. The source material was blood. CDR3 in amino acids: CASSPLFVTEAFF. The CDR3 DNA is TGTGCCAGCAGTCCGCTATTCGTTACTGAAGCTTTCTTT.